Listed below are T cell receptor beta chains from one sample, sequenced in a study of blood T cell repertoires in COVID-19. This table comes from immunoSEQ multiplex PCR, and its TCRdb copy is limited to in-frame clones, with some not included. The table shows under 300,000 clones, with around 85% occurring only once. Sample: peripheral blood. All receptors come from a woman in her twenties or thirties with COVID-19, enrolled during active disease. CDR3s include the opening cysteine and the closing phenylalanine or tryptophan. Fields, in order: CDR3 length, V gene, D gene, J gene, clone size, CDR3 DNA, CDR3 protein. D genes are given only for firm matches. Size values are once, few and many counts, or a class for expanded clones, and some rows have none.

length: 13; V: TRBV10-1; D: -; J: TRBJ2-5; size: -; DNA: TGCGCCAGCAGTGAAATTCTCCAAGAGACCCAGTACTTC; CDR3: CASSEILQETQYF
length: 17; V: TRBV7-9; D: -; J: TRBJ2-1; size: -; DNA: TGTGCCAGCAGCTTAGATCTAGGTGGAGGCTCCTACAATGAGCAGTTCTTC; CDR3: CASSLDLGGGSYNEQFF
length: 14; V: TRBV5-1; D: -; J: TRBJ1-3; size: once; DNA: TGCGCCAGCAGCTCGAGTAGCTCTGGAAACACCATATATTTT; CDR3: CASSSSSSGNTIYF
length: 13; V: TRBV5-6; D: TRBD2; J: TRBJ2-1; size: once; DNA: TGTGCCAGCAGCTTGCCGGGGGGGGCCGAGCAGTTCTTC; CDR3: CASSLPGGAEQFF
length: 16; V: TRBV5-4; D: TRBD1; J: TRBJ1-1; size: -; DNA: TGTGCCAGCAGGCCGGGACAGAAAACAGCCAACACTGAAGCTTTCTTT; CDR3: CASRPGQKTANTEAFF
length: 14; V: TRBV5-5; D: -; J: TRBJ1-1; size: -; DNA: TGTGCCAGCAGCGGAGCCAGGGTTGACACTGAAGCTTTCTTT; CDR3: CASSGARVDTEAFF
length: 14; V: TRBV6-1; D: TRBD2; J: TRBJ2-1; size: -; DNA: TGTGCCAGCAGCTTAGCGGGGGCAGTCGATGAGCAGTTCTTC; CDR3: CASSLAGAVDEQFF
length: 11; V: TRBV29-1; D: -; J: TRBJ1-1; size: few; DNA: TGCAGCGCACCAGAGAACACTGAAGCTTTCTTT; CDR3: CSAPENTEAFF
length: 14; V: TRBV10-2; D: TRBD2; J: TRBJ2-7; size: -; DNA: TGCGCCAGCAGTAAAGCGGGGAGGGCCTACGAGCAGTACTTC; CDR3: CASSKAGRAYEQYF
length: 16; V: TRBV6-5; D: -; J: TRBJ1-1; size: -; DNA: TGTGCCAGCAGTTACTCGATCTTTTCTAGCGGAACTGAAGCTTTCTTT; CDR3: CASSYSIFSSGTEAFF
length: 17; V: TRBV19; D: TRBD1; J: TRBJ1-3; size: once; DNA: TGTGCCAGTAGTATAGAGGACAGGGGTGTCTCTGGAAACACCATATATTTT; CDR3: CASSIEDRGVSGNTIYF
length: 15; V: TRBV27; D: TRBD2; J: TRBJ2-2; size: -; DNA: TGTGCCAGCAGGATTATCGGGGGGGAGGTCGGGGAGCTGTTTTTT; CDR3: CASRIIGGEVGELFF
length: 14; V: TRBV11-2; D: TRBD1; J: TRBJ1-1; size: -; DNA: TGTGCCAGCAGCTTACAGGGGGCGCGAACTGAAGCTTTCTTT; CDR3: CASSLQGARTEAFF
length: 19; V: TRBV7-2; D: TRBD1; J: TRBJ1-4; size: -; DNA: TGTGCCAGCAGCTTAAGTACGGGACAGCGGATTCCAACTAATGAAAAACTGTTTTTT; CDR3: CASSLSTGQRIPTNEKLFF
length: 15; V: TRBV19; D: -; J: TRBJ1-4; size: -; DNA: TGTGCCAGCCAGCAGGGACTTCTAATAAGCGAAAAACTGTTTTTT; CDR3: CASQQGLLISEKLFF
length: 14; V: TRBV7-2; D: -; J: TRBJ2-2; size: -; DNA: TGTGCCAGCAGCTACAGGACGAGCACCGGGGAGCTGTTTTTT; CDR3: CASSYRTSTGELFF
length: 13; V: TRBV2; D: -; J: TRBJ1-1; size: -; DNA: TGTGCCAGCCAATTGACAGGCCCCACTGAAGCTTTCTTT; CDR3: CASQLTGPTEAFF
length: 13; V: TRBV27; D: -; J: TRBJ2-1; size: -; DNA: TGTGCCAGCAGTTTTTCGGGGTTAGATGAGCAGTTCTTC; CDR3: CASSFSGLDEQFF
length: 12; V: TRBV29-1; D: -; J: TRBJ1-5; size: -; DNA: TGCAGCGTTGGACTTCGAGGTCAGCCCCAGCATTTT; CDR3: CSVGLRGQPQHF
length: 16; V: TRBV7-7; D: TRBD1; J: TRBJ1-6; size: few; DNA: TGTGCCAGCAGCTTACTACTGGGACAGTCTAATTCACCCCTCCACTTT; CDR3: CASSLLLGQSNSPLHF
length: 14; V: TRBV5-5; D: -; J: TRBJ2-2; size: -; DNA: TGTGCCAGCAGAGGGGTGGGGAACACCGGGGAGCTGTTTTTT; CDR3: CASRGVGNTGELFF
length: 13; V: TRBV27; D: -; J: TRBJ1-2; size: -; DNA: TGTGCCAGCAGTTTTTCGGACTCCTATGGCTACACCTTC; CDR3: CASSFSDSYGYTF
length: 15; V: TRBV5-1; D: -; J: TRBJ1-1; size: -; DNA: TGCGCCAGCAGCTTGGTCCCCTCCGGAGGGACTGAAGCTTTCTTT; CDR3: CASSLVPSGGTEAFF
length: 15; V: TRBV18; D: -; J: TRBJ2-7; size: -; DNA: TGTGCCAGCTCACCGGGCAGGGCCGGAACCTACGAGCAGTACTTC; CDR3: CASSPGRAGTYEQYF
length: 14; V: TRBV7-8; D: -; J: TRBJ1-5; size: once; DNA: TGTGCCAGCAGCTGGAGTTCGGGCAATCAGCCCCAGCATTTT; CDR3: CASSWSSGNQPQHF
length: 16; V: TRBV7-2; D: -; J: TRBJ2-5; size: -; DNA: TGTGCCAGCAGCTTATGGATAGGAGGGGTTAGGGAGACCCAGTACTTC; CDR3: CASSLWIGGVRETQYF
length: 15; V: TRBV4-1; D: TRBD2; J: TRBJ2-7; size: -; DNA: TGCGCCAGCAGCCAGGTTTCTAGCGGGGGATACGAGCAGTACTTC; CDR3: CASSQVSSGGYEQYF
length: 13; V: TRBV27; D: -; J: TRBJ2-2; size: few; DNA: TGTGCCAGCAGTGTATCCGAGGCCGGGGAGCTGTTTTTT; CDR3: CASSVSEAGELFF
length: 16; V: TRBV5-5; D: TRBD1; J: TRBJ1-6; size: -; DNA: TGTGCCAGCAGCTTGGCCGGAGGGGGCAGGTATTCACCCCTCCACTTT; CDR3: CASSLAGGGRYSPLHF
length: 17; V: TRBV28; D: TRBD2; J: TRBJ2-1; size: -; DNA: TGTGCCAGCCCCCCACGGATGACTAGCGGGGCACAAAATGAGCAGTTCTTC; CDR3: CASPPRMTSGAQNEQFF
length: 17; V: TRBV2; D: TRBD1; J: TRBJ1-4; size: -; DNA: TGTGCCAGCGGGGTCCCGACAGGGGATGTAGTAGGTGAAAAACTGTTTTTT; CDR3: CASGVPTGDVVGEKLFF
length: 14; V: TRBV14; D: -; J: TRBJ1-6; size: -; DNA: TGTGCCAGCAGCCTGTATCAGGGGACCTCACCCCTCCACTTT; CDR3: CASSLYQGTSPLHF
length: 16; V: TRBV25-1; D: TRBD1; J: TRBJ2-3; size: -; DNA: TGTGCCAGCAGTGCTTGGACAGGGCTCTCTCCCGATACGCAGTATTTT; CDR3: CASSAWTGLSPDTQYF
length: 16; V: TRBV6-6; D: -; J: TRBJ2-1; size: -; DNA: TGTGCCAGCAGTTACTCTTCCGCTAGCTCCTACAATGAGCAGTTCTTC; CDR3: CASSYSSASSYNEQFF
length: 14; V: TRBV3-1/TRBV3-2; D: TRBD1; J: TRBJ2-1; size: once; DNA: TGTGCCAGCAGCCCCGGGACAGGAAGGAATGAGCAGTTCTTC; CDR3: CASSPGTGRNEQFF
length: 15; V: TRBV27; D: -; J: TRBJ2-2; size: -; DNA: TGTGCCAGCAGTCCCTTTGGGGAGCACACCGGGGAGCTGTTTTTT; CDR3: CASSPFGEHTGELFF
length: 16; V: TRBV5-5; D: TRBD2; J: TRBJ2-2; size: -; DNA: TGTGCCAGCAGCTTCCTAGCGGGGGTGAACACCGGGGAGCTGTTTTTT; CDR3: CASSFLAGVNTGELFF
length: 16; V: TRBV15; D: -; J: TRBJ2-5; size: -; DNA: TGTGCCACCAGCAGAGGACAGGTGGGGGTACAAGAGACCCAGTACTTC; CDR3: CATSRGQVGVQETQYF
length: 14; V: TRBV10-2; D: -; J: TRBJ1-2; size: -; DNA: TGCGCCAGCAGTGAGTCGGCGGTAAACTATGGCTACACCTTC; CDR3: CASSESAVNYGYTF
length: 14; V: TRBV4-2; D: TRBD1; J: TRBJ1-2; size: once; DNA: TGTGCCAGCAGCCAAGGCGACAGGGACTATGGCTACACCTTC; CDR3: CASSQGDRDYGYTF
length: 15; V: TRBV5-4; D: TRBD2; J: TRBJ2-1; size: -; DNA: TGTGCCAGCAGCTCCCCAGCGGGGTCCTACAATGAGCAGTTCTTC; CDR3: CASSSPAGSYNEQFF
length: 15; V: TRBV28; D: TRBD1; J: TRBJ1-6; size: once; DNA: TGTGCCAGCAGTGAAAGACAGGGAAGGGGTTCACCCCTCCACTTT; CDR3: CASSERQGRGSPLHF
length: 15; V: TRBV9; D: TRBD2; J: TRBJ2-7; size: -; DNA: TGTGCCAGCAGCCCCCGGACTAGCGGGGACTACGAGCAGTACTTC; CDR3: CASSPRTSGDYEQYF
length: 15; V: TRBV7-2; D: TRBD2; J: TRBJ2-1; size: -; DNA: TGTGCCAGCAGGGTAGCGGGGGTTCTTTACAATGAGCAGTTCTTC; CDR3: CASRVAGVLYNEQFF
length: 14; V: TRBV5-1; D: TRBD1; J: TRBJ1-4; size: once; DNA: TGCGCCAGCAGCACGGGACAGATAGATGAAAAACTGTTTTTT; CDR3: CASSTGQIDEKLFF
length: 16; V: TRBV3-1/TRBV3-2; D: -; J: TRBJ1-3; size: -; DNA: TGTGCCAGCAGCCAGGTTGGCAGGAGGGATGGAAACACCATATATTTT; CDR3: CASSQVGRRDGNTIYF
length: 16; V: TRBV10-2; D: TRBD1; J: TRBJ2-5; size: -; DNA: TGCGCCAGCAGTGACCTCGGGACAGGGAACGAAGAGACCCAGTACTTC; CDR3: CASSDLGTGNEETQYF
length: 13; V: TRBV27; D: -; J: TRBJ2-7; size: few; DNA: TGTGCCAGCAGCAGAATATTTTCTTACGAGCAGTACTTC; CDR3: CASSRIFSYEQYF
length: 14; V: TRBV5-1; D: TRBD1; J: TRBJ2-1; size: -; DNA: TGCGCCAGCAGCCCTCGACAGGGTGTTGATGAGCAGTTCTTC; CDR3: CASSPRQGVDEQFF
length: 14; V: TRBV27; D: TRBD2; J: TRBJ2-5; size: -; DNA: TGTGCCAGCAGTTTATCGGGGGGAGGGGAGACCCAGTACTTC; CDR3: CASSLSGGGETQYF
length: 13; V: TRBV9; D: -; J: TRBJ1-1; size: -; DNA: TGTGCCAGCAGCGTAGGGGGGCAGACTGAAGCTTTCTTT; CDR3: CASSVGGQTEAFF
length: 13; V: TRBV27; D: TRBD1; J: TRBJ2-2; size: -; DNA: TGTGCCAGCAGTTTATCGACAGGGTGGGAGCTGTTTTTT; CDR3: CASSLSTGWELFF